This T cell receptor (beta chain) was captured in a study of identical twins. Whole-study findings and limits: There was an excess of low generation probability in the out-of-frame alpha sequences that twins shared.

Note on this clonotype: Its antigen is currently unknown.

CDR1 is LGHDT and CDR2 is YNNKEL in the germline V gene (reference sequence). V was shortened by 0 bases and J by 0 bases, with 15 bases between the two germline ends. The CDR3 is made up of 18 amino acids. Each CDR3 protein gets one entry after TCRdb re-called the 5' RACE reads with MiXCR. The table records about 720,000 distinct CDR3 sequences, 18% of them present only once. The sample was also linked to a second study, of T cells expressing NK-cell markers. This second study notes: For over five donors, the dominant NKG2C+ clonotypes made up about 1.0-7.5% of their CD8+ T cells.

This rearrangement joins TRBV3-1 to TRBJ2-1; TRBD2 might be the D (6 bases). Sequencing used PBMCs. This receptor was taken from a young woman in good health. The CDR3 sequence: CASSQERGSGSSYNEQFF. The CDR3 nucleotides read TGTGCCAGCAGCCAAGAACGGGGGAGCGGTAGCTCCTACAATGAGCAGTTCTTC.